The 29 T cell receptor beta chains in this list originate from one sample, sequenced in a study of cytomegalovirus exposure and HLA in healthy donors. This PCR relied on a set of 60 Vbeta primers and 13 Jbeta primers. TCRdb's copy holds only in-frame clones and misses some; the assay was immunoSEQ multiplex PCR. The sample gives roughly 200,000 clones, 75% to 90% of which show up once; 0.31% is in the top ten. Sequencing was carried out using PBMCs. The receptors were sampled from a woman in her 30s in good health and CMV-seronegative.

The chain carries TRBV7-9 and TRBJ2-7, with D perhaps TRBD2 (6 bases). Per germline, CDR1 SEHNR and CDR2 FQNEAQ (reference sequence). Trimming took off 0 bases at V and 5 bases at J, with 8 bases between the two ends. The CDR3 is 13 amino acids. CDR3 residues: CASSLAGLHEQYF. CDR3 sequence (DNA): TGTGCCAGCAGCTTAGCGGGACTCCACGAGCAGTACTTC.

This clone showed up just a few times. The chain carries TRBV5-1 and TRBJ2-2, with D tentatively TRBD1 (6 bases). With 7 bases removed from V and 3 bases from J, the gap between germline ends came to 25 bases. The germline V gene encodes CDR1 SGHRS and CDR2 YFSETQ. The CDR3 sequence is 18 residues long. The CDR3 nucleotides are TGCGCCAGCCGCAAAAGACAGGTACCCGGTGAGGACACCGGGGAGCTGTTTTTT. Translated, it gives CASRKRQVPGEDTGELFF.

V usage is TRBV27 and J usage is TRBJ2-7; TRBD2 is a possible D gene (7 bases). The V gene lost 2 bases and the J gene lost 2 bases, with 13 bases spanning the gap. CDR3 length: 15 residues. Per the germline V gene, CDR1 is MNHEY and CDR2 is SMNVEV (reference sequence). The CDR3 spells CASSLRAGAPYEQYF. CDR3 bases: TGTGCCAGCAGTTTAAGGGCGGGGGCCCCCTACGAGCAGTACTTC.

The chain carries TRBV5-1 and TRBJ2-5; 14 nucleotides match TRBD2. The CDR3 is made up of 17 amino acids. The germline gives CDR1 SGHRS, CDR2 YFSETQ. The trim removed 4 bases at V and 5 bases at J, leaving 10 bases unmatched. CDR3 DNA sequence: TGCGCCAGCAGCCCGACTAGCGGGGGGGCTGGTTGGGAGACCCAGTACTTC. Translation gives CASSPTSGGAGWETQYF.

This chain links TRBV2 with TRBJ2-4; D unresolved. The CDR3 consists of 14 residues. Looked up from germline, CDR1 is SNHLY and CDR2 is FYNNEI. V was trimmed by 3 bases and J by 6 bases, leaving 12 bases between them. The CDR3 here is CASSEFYTGNIQYF. DNA of the CDR3: TGTGCCAGCAGTGAGTTTTATACGGGAAACATTCAGTACTTC. Using reference TRBV2 and TRBJ2-4 for the parts outside the CDR3, the full variable domain is EPEVTQTPSHQVTQMGQEVILRCVPISNHLYFYWYRQILGQKVEFLVSFYNNEISEKSEIFDDQFSVERPDGSNFTLKIRSTKLEDSAMYFCASSEFYTGNIQYFGAGTRLSVL.

The chain is built from TRBV7-2 and TRBJ2-2, with 7 bases aligning to TRBD1. With V trimmed by 6 bases and J by 7 bases, 8 bases remained unmatched. Germline V lookup: CDR1 SGHTA, CDR2 FQGNSA. This CDR3 comprises 14 residues. CDR3 coding DNA: TGTGCCAGCAGGAGAGACAGGGCCCACGGGGAGCTGTTTTTT. Translating it yields CASRRDRAHGELFF.

The genes are TRBV5-1 and TRBJ1-1, with 7 bases that match TRBD1. Germline CDR1 is SGHRS and CDR2 is YFSETQ. The ends lost 3 bases at V and 9 bases at J; junction bases unmatched: 8. This CDR3 contains 13 residues. This CDR3 is CASSYGTADQAFF. The CDR3 DNA reads TGCGCCAGCAGCTATGGGACAGCCGACCAAGCTTTCTTT.

This clone occurred a few times. The chain carries TRBV5-4 and TRBJ1-1; tentative D call: TRBD1 (6 bases). This CDR3 has 14 amino acids. Deletions cut 5 bases from V and 1 base from J, with 12 bases between. Looked up from germline, CDR1 is SGHNT and CDR2 is YYREEE (reference sequence). CDR3 amino acids: CASSPDRWNTEAFF. The CDR3 nucleotides read TGTGCCAGCAGTCCAGACAGGTGGAACACTGAAGCTTTCTTT.

The chain is built from TRBV6-1 and TRBJ2-7; possibly TRBD1 for D (6 bases). The germline CDR1 and CDR2 sequences are MNHNS and SASEGT. The CDR3 consists of 15 residues. V lost 8 bases, J lost 0 bases, and 17 bases lay in between. CDR3 sequence (DNA): TGTGCCAGCCGACGAGTCGGACAGAGCTCCTACGAGCAGTACTTC. It is translated as CASRRVGQSSYEQYF.

This chain links TRBV4-1 with TRBJ1-4; TRBD1 is a possible D gene (6 bases). The CDR3 loop spans 18 amino acids. The V gene lost 3 bases and the J gene lost 4 bases, with 21 bases spanning the gap. Germline V CDR1 and CDR2: MGHRA, YSYEKL. The CDR3 DNA sequence: TGCGCCAGCAGCCAGGGAATCATACAGGGAGGGTTTAATGAAAAACTGTTTTTT. It is translated as CASSQGIIQGGFNEKLFF.

Concerning this clone: Sequence at one end of the junction differs from germline and may be a read error. The V gene is TRBV2, the J gene TRBJ2-7; TRBD1 is a possible D gene (5 bases). This CDR3 is 14 amino acids long. Germline lookup yields CDR1 SNHLY and CDR2 FYNNEI. CDR3 loop: CTSSDGGRAYEQYF. CDR3 nucleotide sequence: TGTACCAGCAGTGATGGCGGCAGGGCCTACGAGCAGTACTTC.

The chain combines TRBV4-1 with TRBJ2-5, with 16 bases that match TRBD2. The CDR3 is made up of 16 amino acids. Looked up from germline, CDR1 is MGHRA and CDR2 is YSYEKL. The V gene end was trimmed by 4 bases and the J gene end by 5 bases; junction bases not matched to a gene: 4. CDR3 DNA sequence: TGCGCCAGCAGCCCGGGACTAGCGGGGGGGCCGGAGACCCAGTACTTC. As protein: CASSPGLAGGPETQYF.

The rearrangement uses TRBV6-1 and TRBJ1-2, with D tentatively TRBD1 (6 bases). This CDR3 is 13 amino acids long. Germline V gene data show CDR1 as MNHNS and CDR2 as SASEGT. Trimming stripped 3 bases from V and 6 bases from J, with 11 bases between. DNA of the CDR3: TGTGCCAGCAGTGATGGGGGCCTTGATGGCTACACCTTC. This gives the protein CASSDGGLDGYTF.

This clone has only one observation. V usage is TRBV7-9 and J usage is TRBJ1-5, with no clear D. Germline loops: CDR1 SEHNR, CDR2 FQNEAQ (reference sequence). V lost 2 bases and J lost 2, with 10 bases in between. This CDR3 is built from 15 residues. The CDR3 loop is CASSLSTSRNQPQHF. The CDR3, as DNA: TGTGCCAGCAGCTTAAGTACATCCCGCAATCAGCCCCAGCATTTT.

The chain employs TRBV7-9 and TRBJ1-5; TRBD1 matches at 7 bases. The V gene end was trimmed by 5 bases and the J gene end by 6 bases; junction bases not matched to a gene: 13. CDR1 SEHNR and CDR2 FQNEAQ come from the germline V gene (reference sequence). The length of the CDR3 is 16 residues. The CDR3 bases are TGTGCCAGCAGCCAAGGGACAGTCGGGCGGATTCAGCCCCAGCATTTT. It specifies CASSQGTVGRIQPQHF. The full variable domain, in which reference TRBV7-9 and TRBJ1-5 provide the parts outside the CDR3, is DTGVSQNPRHKITKRGQNVTFRCDPISEHNRLYWYRQTLGQGPEFLTYFQNEAQLEKSRLLSDRFSAERPKGSFSTLEIQRTEQGDSAMYLCASSQGTVGRIQPQHFGDGTRLSIL.

The chain links TRBV27 to TRBJ2-3; 7 bases align to TRBD1. This CDR3 comprises 14 residues. CDR1 and CDR2 (germline): MNHEY, SMNVEV (reference sequence). J gave up 6 bases and V 2 bases, and 5 bases lay outside the gene matches. The CDR3 region is CASSLRGPRDTQYF. The CDR3 DNA follows: TGTGCCAGCAGTTTAAGGGGGCCCAGGGATACGCAGTATTTT.

This chain joins TRBV11-1 and TRBJ2-6, with unresolved D. V lost 5 bases to trimming and J lost 0 bases, with 5 bases between them. Germline assignment: CDR1 SGHAT and CDR2 FQDESV (reference sequence). There are 14 residues in the CDR3. The CDR3 loop reads CASSPYSGANVLTF. For the CDR3, the DNA is TGTGCCAGCAGCCCCTACTCTGGGGCCAACGTCCTGACTTTC.

In this sample, this clone turned up once. The chain uses TRBV25-1 and TRBJ2-5; D may be TRBD1 (6 bases). Gene TRBJ2-7 matches the end of the DNA better, so the J call may be wrong. Germline values: CDR1 MGHDK, CDR2 SYGVNS. There are 14 residues in the CDR3. Here the CDR3 reads CASSESSGVYEQYF. The CDR3 coding sequence is TGTGCCAGCAGTGAATCCTCAGGGGTCTACGAGCAGTACTTC.

The chain recombines TRBV10-3 with TRBJ2-7, with 7 bases aligning to TRBD1. The CDR3 is made up of 15 amino acids. Germline V gives CDR1 ENHRY, CDR2 SYGVKD. J gave up 5 bases and V 6 bases, and 13 bases lay outside the gene matches. This CDR3 reads CAISDTDRDRDEQYF. CDR3 DNA sequence: TGTGCCATCAGCGACACCGACAGGGATCGAGACGAGCAGTACTTC.

This sequence joins TRBV5-4 and TRBJ2-3; 10 bases agree with TRBD2. This CDR3 spans 15 amino acids. Germline CDR1 SGHNT, CDR2 YYREEE (reference sequence). The V and J ends lost 7 bases and 5 bases, in that order; junction bases with no gene match: 10. The CDR3 sequence is CASRRAGGPGDTQYF. CDR3 in DNA: TGTGCCAGCCGTAGAGCGGGAGGGCCGGGAGATACGCAGTATTTT.

This sequence joins TRBV18 and TRBJ2-7; TRBD2 matches 11 bases. The CDR3 extends over 15 amino acids. Germline values: CDR1 KGHSH, CDR2 LQKENI. V was clipped by 2 bases and J by 2 bases; unmatched bases: 2. The CDR3 reads CASSPGTSGTYEQYF. The CDR3, as DNA: TGTGCCAGCTCACCAGGGACTAGCGGAACCTACGAGCAGTACTTC.

The CDR3 nucleotides are TGTGCCACCAGCAGAGAGATGGGCACGAACACCGGGGAGCTGTTTTTT. This codes for CATSREMGTNTGELFF. The chain joins TRBV15 to TRBJ2-2; D call uncertain. V gave up 0 bases and J gave up 0 bases, with 8 bases separating them. Germline values: CDR1 LNHNV, CDR2 YYDKDF (reference sequence). The CDR3 covers 16 residues.

The J gene is TRBJ1-2, the V gene TRBV11-2; possible D gene TRBD1, 5 bases. Trimming shortened V by 2 bases and J by 8 bases, and 15 bases separated the two germline ends. Germline-derived CDR1 and CDR2 are SGHAT and FQNNGV. The CDR3 has 14 residues. CDR3 nucleotide sequence: TGTGCCAGCAGCTTAAGGGCCCCGGAGGGGGGCTACACCTTC. Translating it yields CASSLRAPEGGYTF.

The chain has TRBV11-2 and TRBJ2-5; tentative D call: TRBD2 (7 bases). Per the germline V gene, CDR1 is SGHAT and CDR2 is FQNNGV. This CDR3 spans 14 amino acids. The V end was cut by 7 bases, the J end by 1 base, with 13 bases between. In nucleotides, the CDR3 is TGTGCCAGCACTCCCGCGGGGGCCCAAGAGACCCAGTACTTC. Protein sequence: CASTPAGAQETQYF. The entire variable domain, with the rest obtained from reference TRBV11-2 and TRBJ2-5, is as follows: EAGVAQSPRYKIIEKRQSVAFWCNPISGHATLYWYQQILGQGPKLLIQFQNNGVVDDSQLPKDRFSAERLKGVDSTLKIQPAKLEDSAVYLCASTPAGAQETQYFGPGTRLLVL.

The chain couples TRBV7-9 to TRBJ1-2; 7 bases fit TRBD1. The junction had 1 base not matched to a gene; V was cut back by 3 bases and J by 3 bases. The CDR3 loop spans 13 amino acids. Per germline, CDR1 SEHNR and CDR2 FQNEAQ (reference sequence). DNA of the CDR3: TGTGCCAGCAGCTTCGGGACAGACTATGGCTACACCTTC. It codes for CASSFGTDYGYTF.

The CDR3 region is CASSAPTGYRYGYTF. The CDR3 DNA reads TGTGCCAGCAGTGCTCCTACAGGGTATCGCTATGGCTACACCTTC. The chain couples TRBV6-1 to TRBJ1-2, with TRBD1 as a possible D gene (6 bases). V lost 4 bases to trimming and J lost 4 bases, with 16 bases between them. CDR1 and CDR2 from the germline V gene are MNHNS and SASEGT. The CDR3 runs to 15 residues.

About this clone: The same CDR3 can be traced to other DNA sequences in this sample. This chain joins TRBV5-1 and TRBJ2-1, with D tentatively TRBD2 (6 bases). Germline CDR1 and CDR2: SGHRS and YFSETQ. V was trimmed by 0 bases and J by 6 bases, leaving 13 bases between them. This CDR3 has 15 residues. In DNA, the CDR3 is TGCGCCAGCAGCTTGGCCGGGGGACTTCCCAATGAGCAGTTCTTC. Residues: CASSLAGGLPNEQFF. The entire variable domain, with the rest obtained from reference TRBV5-1 and TRBJ2-1, is as follows: KAGVTQTPRYLIKTRGQQVTLSCSPISGHRSVSWYQQTPGQGLQFLFEYFSETQRNKGNFPGRFSGRQFSNSRSEMNVSTLELGDSALYLCASSLAGGLPNEQFFGPGTRLTVL.

This clone occurred once. V gene TRBV10-1 combines with J gene TRBJ2-2, with a weak D call TRBD1 (6 bases). V dropped 0 bases and J dropped 6 bases, with 11 bases sitting between them. CDR3 size: 15 residues. The germline V gene encodes CDR1 WNHNN and CDR2 SYGVQD (reference sequence). CDR3 sequence: CASSESPGAPGELFF. In nucleotides, the CDR3 is TGCGCCAGCAGTGAGTCCCCAGGGGCCCCCGGGGAGCTGTTTTTT.

The rearrangement links TRBV7-2 to TRBJ2-1, with 11 positions matching TRBD2. The CDR3 is 15 residues long. The germline V gene encodes CDR1 SGHTA and CDR2 FQGNSA. Trimming cost V 5 bases and J 3 bases; bases outside gene matches: 3. CDR3 in DNA: TGTGCCAGCAGCCAGACTAGCGGGGTCTACAATGAGCAGTTCTTC. This gives the protein CASSQTSGVYNEQFF.